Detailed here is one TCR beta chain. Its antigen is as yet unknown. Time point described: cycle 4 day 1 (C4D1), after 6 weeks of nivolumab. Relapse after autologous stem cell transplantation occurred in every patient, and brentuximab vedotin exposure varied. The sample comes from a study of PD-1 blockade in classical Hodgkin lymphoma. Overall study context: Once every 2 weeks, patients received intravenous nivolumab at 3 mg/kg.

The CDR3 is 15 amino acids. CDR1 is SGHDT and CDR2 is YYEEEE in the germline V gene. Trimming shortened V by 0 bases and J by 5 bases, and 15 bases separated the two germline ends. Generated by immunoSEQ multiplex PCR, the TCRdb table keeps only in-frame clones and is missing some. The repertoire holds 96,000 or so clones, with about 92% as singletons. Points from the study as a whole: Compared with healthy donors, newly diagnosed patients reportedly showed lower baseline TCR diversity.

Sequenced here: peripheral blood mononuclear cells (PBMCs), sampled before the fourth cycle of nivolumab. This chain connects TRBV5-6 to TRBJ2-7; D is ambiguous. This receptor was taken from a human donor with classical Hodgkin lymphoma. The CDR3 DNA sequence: TGTGCCAGCAGCTTGGACTCGTTAGCCCCCAACGAGCAGTACTTC. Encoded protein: CASSLDSLAPNEQYF.